The 14 T cell receptor beta chains given below trace back to one sample, sequenced in a study of shared clonotypes between healthy human individuals. Measured with immunoSEQ multiplex PCR; TCRdb has only the in-frame clones, and not every one. The sample shows over 400,000 clones, about 84% of them seen only once. Specimen: PBMCs. The receptors were sampled from a woman aged 40-49 years in good health. Some clones in this sample may be carry-over from other donors' samples.

With regard to this clone: The likely explanation is a read error, given a far larger clone one base away. Different DNA sequences within this sample yield the same CDR3. The chain uses TRBV10-2 and TRBJ1-5, with TRBD1 matching over 7 bases. This CDR3 spans 14 amino acids. V dropped 8 bases and J dropped 5; count of bases not matched to a gene: 9. Germline assignment: CDR1 WSHSY and CDR2 SAAADI. The CDR3 bases are TGCGCCAGCGGTTCGGGGACAGTCTATCAGCCCCAGCATTTT. It yields the protein CASGSGTVYQPQHF.

In this sample, this clone turned up once. This sequence joins TRBV28 and TRBJ1-2; tentative D call: TRBD1 (5 bases). CDR3 size: 15 residues. V lost 1 base and J lost 4, with 13 bases in between. Germline lookup yields CDR1 MDHEN and CDR2 SYDVKM. The CDR3 is CASSLFRDVRYGYTF. The CDR3 DNA follows: TGTGCCAGCAGTTTATTCAGGGACGTGCGCTATGGCTACACCTTC.

The chain combines TRBV28 with TRBJ2-1, with a possible D match to TRBD2 (5 bases). The germline V gene has CDR1 MDHEN and CDR2 SYDVKM. V lost 6 bases and J lost 0, with 9 bases in between. The CDR3 has 14 residues. CDR3 region: CASSDYSSYNEQFF. The DNA for the CDR3 is TGTGCCAGCAGCGACTACAGCTCCTACAATGAGCAGTTCTTC.

The chain links TRBV5-1 to TRBJ2-7; D assignment may be TRBD1 or TRBD2 (5 bases each). The CDR3 length is 14 residues. V lost 4 bases and J lost 2, with 13 bases in between. The germline V gene has CDR1 SGHRS and CDR2 YFSETQ. CDR3 DNA sequence: TGCGCCAGCAGCCAAGGGGACGGACCCTACGAGCAGTACTTC. This encodes CASSQGDGPYEQYF.

Regarding this clone: One base separates it from a far larger clone, so it is likely a read error. The sample contains more than one DNA sequence encoding this CDR3. The chain recombines TRBV4-2 with TRBJ1-5, with D tentatively TRBD1 (6 bases). Trimming shortened V by 0 bases and J by 7 bases, and 13 bases separated the two germline ends. The CDR3 extends over 15 amino acids. Germline CDR1 is LGHNA and CDR2 is YNFKEQ. The CDR3 region has the DNA TGTGCCAGCAGCCAAGATGAGGGGGGCCACCAGCCCCAGCATTTT. This codes for CASSQDEGGHQPQHF.

Concerning this clone: Just one base apart from a much larger clone, this may be a read error. Other DNA sequences of this sample code for an identical CDR3. The chain is built from TRBV19 and TRBJ2-3; D is tentatively TRBD1 or TRBD2 (6 bases each). This CDR3 comprises 14 residues. In germline, CDR1 is LNHDA, CDR2 SQIVND (reference sequence). The CDR3 sequence: CASSTGTSTDTQYF. The CDR3 DNA is TGTGCCAGCAGTACAGGGACTAGCACAGATACGCAGTATTTT.

This clone occurred a few times. V is TRBV6-1 and J is TRBJ1-5, with TRBD1 as a possible D gene (6 bases). The length of the CDR3 is 15 residues. The germline gives CDR1 MNHNS, CDR2 SASEGT. Trimming took off 5 bases at V and 3 bases at J, with 14 bases between the two ends. The DNA for the CDR3 is TGTGCCAGCAGTACTCCAGGACAGATCAATCAGCCCCAGCATTTT. Residues: CASSTPGQINQPQHF.

In the case of this clone: A far larger clone lies a single base away; this is likely a read error. The chain carries TRBV29-1 and TRBJ2-3; no clear D gene. This CDR3 is 16 amino acids long. Deletions cut 5 bases from V and 1 base from J, with 19 bases between. CDR1 and CDR2 (germline): SQVTM, ANQGSEA. The CDR3 loop is CSVYSRNRGGTDTQYF. The CDR3 DNA sequence: TGCAGCGTTTACTCCCGAAATCGAGGAGGCACAGATACGCAGTATTTT.

The chain carries TRBV7-9 and TRBJ2-7, with a possible D match to TRBD1 (5 bases). The CDR3 extends over 13 amino acids. V was clipped by 4 bases and J by 9 bases, with 16 bases between them. The germline V gene encodes CDR1 SEHNR and CDR2 FQNEAQ (reference sequence). The CDR3 is CASSSSQGSGQYF. CDR3 DNA sequence: TGTGCCAGCAGCTCGAGTCAGGGATCAGGGCAGTACTTC.

The V gene is TRBV4-1, the J gene TRBJ2-7; D gene unclear. CDR3 length: 15 residues. Looked up from germline, CDR1 is MGHRA and CDR2 is YSYEKL. V was clipped by 0 bases and J by 6 bases, with 15 bases between them. CDR3 sequence reads: CASSQESSRRSEQYF. CDR3 in DNA: TGCGCCAGCAGCCAAGAATCATCGCGGCGTTCCGAGCAGTACTTC.

This chain connects TRBV19 to TRBJ2-2; 8 bases line up with TRBD1. The CDR3 has 16 amino acids. CDR1 is LNHDA and CDR2 is SQIVND in the germline V gene (reference sequence). The J segment lost 3 bases and the V segment lost 4 bases, leaving 7 bases of the junction unmatched. The CDR3 nucleotides read TGTGCCAGTAGTACGGGACAGGTGGCGTACACCGGGGAGCTGTTTTTT. This sequence encodes CASSTGQVAYTGELFF.

This chain links TRBV30 with TRBJ2-7; D is possibly TRBD1 or TRBD2 (6 bases each). The ends were cut back, 3 bases at V and 5 bases at J, with 20 bases in the middle. Germline V gene data show CDR1 as GTSNPN and CDR2 as SVGIG (reference sequence). The CDR3 has 15 residues. The CDR3 nucleotides read TGTGCCTGGAGCGAGGGGGGTCAGGGGACCAACGAGCAGTACTTC. Its translation: CAWSEGGQGTNEQYF.

The rearrangement uses TRBV2 and TRBJ2-5, with D tentatively TRBD1 (5 bases). V lost 7 bases to trimming and J lost 5 bases, with 17 bases between them. The CDR3 spans 14 residues. Germline assignment: CDR1 SNHLY and CDR2 FYNNEI. The CDR3 DNA follows: TGTGCCAGCATTTCGGACAAGGGGTGGGAGACCCAGTACTTC. Translating gives CASISDKGWETQYF.

The genes are TRBV30 and TRBJ2-7, with a possible D match to TRBD2 (5 bases). The germline V gene encodes CDR1 GTSNPN and CDR2 SVGIG (reference sequence). V was clipped by 1 base and J by 0 bases, with 10 bases between them. The CDR3 covers 14 residues. CDR3 residues: CAWSEGLDSYEQYF. CDR3 in DNA: TGTGCCTGGAGTGAAGGACTCGACTCCTACGAGCAGTACTTC. Full variable domain (remainder filled in from reference TRBV30 and TRBJ2-7): SQTIHQWPATLVQPVGSPLSLECTVEGTSNPNLYWYRQAAGRGLQLLFYSVGIGQISSEVPQNLSASRPQDRQFILSSKKLLLSDSGFYLCAWSEGLDSYEQYFGPGTRLTVT.